The clone carrying this TCR beta chain showed up just a few times. What it recognizes is unknown. CDR3 length equals 13 residues. Looked up from germline, CDR1 is DFQATT and CDR2 is SNEGSKA (reference sequence). The V gene lost 1 base and the J gene lost 2 bases, with 8 bases spanning the gap. The data derive from a study of CD8 T cells in ankylosing spondylitis. Findings and caveats of the study: Seemingly characteristic of ankylosing spondylitis blood was a TCR beta motif consisting of 7 or 8 highly homologous variants.

MiXCR was run by TCRdb on the 5' RACE reads, yielding one entry per CDR3 protein. This repertoire shows 250,000 or so distinct CDR3 sequences, about a sixth found once; its top ten account for around 33%. The sequence was obtained from a male donor with ankylosing spondylitis or in good health (not recorded which). The specimen sequenced was blood, either unsorted or a sorted T cell fraction (not recorded which). The chain carries TRBV20-1 and TRBJ2-5, with D maybe TRBD1 (5 bases). CDR3 sequence reads: CSARGRQQETQYF. CDR3 nucleotide sequence: TGCAGTGCTAGAGGGAGACAGCAAGAGACCCAGTACTTC.